This T cell receptor beta chain originates from a study of CD8 T cells in ankylosing spondylitis. Study outcomes and limitations: Relatively rare in peripheral blood, disease-linked clones were also CD8+. For ankylosing spondylitis blood, a TCR beta motif of about eight highly homologous variants appeared characteristic.

Regarding this clonotype: What it binds is not known.

The CDR3 contains 12 residues. V gave up 10 bases and J gave up 4 bases, with 13 bases separating them. In germline, CDR1 is LNHDA, CDR2 SQIVND (reference sequence). A single record per CDR3 protein comes from TCRdb applying MiXCR to the 5' RACE reads. The repertoire holds roughly 280,000 distinct CDR3 sequences, 15% to 25% seen once, with 7.5% to 9% in the top ten. The sample was blood, either unsorted or a sorted T cell fraction (not recorded which). The chain carries TRBV19 and TRBJ1-1; possibly TRBD1 for D (6 bases). The clonotype comes from a male donor with ankylosing spondylitis or in good health (not recorded which). CDR3 DNA: TGTGCCATTATGACAGGCTCCACTGAAGCTTTCTTT. Translated: CAIMTGSTEAFF.